The present T cell receptor (beta chain) was sequenced within a study of OX40 agonist ivuxolimab in advanced cancers. Study context: Recorded diagnoses for dose-escalation patients were hepatocellular carcinoma, melanoma, renal cell or head and neck cancer.

Method: immunoSEQ multiplex PCR; TCRdb's copy keeps in-frame clones and lacks some. The table records about 35,000 clones, nearly 85% of them present only once. Study outcomes and limitations: At doses 0.1 to 3.0 mg/kg, CD4+ and CD8+ clones expanded.

Patients were excluded for autoimmune disease history or systemic immunosuppression. Blood specimens came from baseline, cycle 4 day 1, and cycle 7 day 1. This CDR3 has 16 amino acids. CDR1 and CDR2 from the germline V gene are SGDLS and YYNGEE. V lost 4 bases to trimming and J lost 8 bases; unmatched junction nucleotides: 13. A word on this clone: Its matching antigen is unknown.

The receptor comes from an adult with an advanced solid tumor such as melanoma, head and neck, liver or kidney cancer. V is TRBV9 and J is TRBJ2-1; 9 bases map to TRBD2. Here the sequenced sample was CD4+ or CD8+ T cells sorted from blood, taken in a trial of the OX40 agonist ivuxolimab. DNA for the CDR3: TGTGCCAGCAGCCCTATGGGTAGCGGGAGTATGCATGAGCAGTTCTTC. It yields the protein CASSPMGSGSMHEQFF.